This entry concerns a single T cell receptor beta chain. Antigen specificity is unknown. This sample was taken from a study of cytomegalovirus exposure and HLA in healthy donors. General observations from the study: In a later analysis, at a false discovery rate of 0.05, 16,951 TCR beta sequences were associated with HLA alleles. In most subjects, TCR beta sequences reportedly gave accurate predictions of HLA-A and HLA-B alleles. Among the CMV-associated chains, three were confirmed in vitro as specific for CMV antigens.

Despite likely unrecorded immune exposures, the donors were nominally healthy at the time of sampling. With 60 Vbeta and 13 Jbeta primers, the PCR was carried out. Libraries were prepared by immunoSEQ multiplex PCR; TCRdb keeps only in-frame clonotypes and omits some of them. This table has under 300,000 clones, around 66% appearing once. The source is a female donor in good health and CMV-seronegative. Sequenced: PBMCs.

Here the CDR3 reads CASSVQLGQGVYNEQFF. The CDR3 DNA is TGTGCCAGCAGCGTCCAACTTGGACAGGGAGTATACAATGAGCAGTTCTTC. This rearrangement joins TRBV7-9 to TRBJ2-1; 8 bases line up with TRBD1. The CDR3 totals 17 residues. CDR1 is SEHNR and CDR2 is FQNEAQ in the germline V gene (reference sequence). V trimming: 5 bases; J trimming: 4 bases; junction bases outside the gene matches: 13.